A single sample is the source of the 27 T cell receptor beta chains below, sequenced in a study of cytomegalovirus exposure and HLA in healthy donors. PCR was performed using 60 Vbeta and 13 Jbeta primers. TCRdb's table, derived via immunoSEQ multiplex PCR, lists solely in-frame clones and lacks some. This table holds around 190,000 clones, around 86% found once. Material for sequencing was PBMCs. These receptors were obtained from a woman aged 18 to 35 in good health and CMV-seronegative.

The gene calls are TRBV7-8 and TRBJ1-5; 8 bases are a match to TRBD1. The CDR3 consists of 16 residues. The germline gives CDR1 SGHVS, CDR2 FQNEAQ. J was trimmed by 3 bases and V by 5 bases; bases with no gene match: 9. CDR3: CASSTSDRGPNQPQHF. DNA for the CDR3: TGTGCCAGCAGCACCTCTGACAGGGGCCCCAATCAGCCCCAGCATTTT.

The V and J genes are TRBV5-4 and TRBJ2-7; 7 bases are shared with TRBD2. The J segment lost 6 bases and the V segment lost 2 bases, leaving 8 bases of the junction unmatched. This CDR3 spans 14 amino acids. Germline V lookup: CDR1 SGHNT, CDR2 YYREEE (reference sequence). DNA of the CDR3: TGTGCCAGCAGCTTCCGCGGGAGATTAGGCGAGCAGTACTTC. Translation gives CASSFRGRLGEQYF.

V usage is TRBV2 and J usage is TRBJ2-2; a possible D gene is TRBD2 (6 bases). The germline V gene has CDR1 SNHLY and CDR2 FYNNEI. The CDR3 is 14 residues long. Trimming took off 4 bases at V and 6 bases at J, with 12 bases between the two ends. The CDR3, as DNA: TGTGCCAGCAGTGGGACTACCGTGGCCGGGGAGCTGTTTTTT. Protein sequence: CASSGTTVAGELFF.

V usage is TRBV5-5 and J usage is TRBJ2-3, with D perhaps matching TRBD2 (7 bases). Per the germline V gene, CDR1 is SGHKS and CDR2 is YYEKEE (reference sequence). The CDR3 is made up of 15 amino acids. Deletions cut 4 bases from V and 2 bases from J, with 14 bases between. The CDR3, as DNA: TGTGCCAGCAGCCTCGCGGGGGCGAACACAGATACGCAGTATTTT. Protein sequence: CASSLAGANTDTQYF.

This clone was seen a handful of times. This chain links TRBV10-3 with TRBJ2-3; D is unresolved. This CDR3 comprises 14 residues. Trimming stripped 6 bases from V and 0 bases from J, with 10 bases between. The germline V gene encodes CDR1 ENHRY and CDR2 SYGVKD. CDR3 in amino acids: CAIRLTLSTDTQYF. As DNA, the CDR3 is TGTGCCATCAGACTGACACTTAGCACAGATACGCAGTATTTT.

V gene TRBV30 combines with J gene TRBJ1-3; 9 nucleotides line up with TRBD1. The germline V gene encodes CDR1 GTSNPN and CDR2 SVGIG (reference sequence). V was pared by 1 base and J by 5 bases, with 6 bases of the junction left unmatched. This CDR3 spans 15 amino acids. The CDR3 coding sequence is TGTGCCTGGAGTGCTAAACAGGGGGCGCGAAACACCATATATTTT. Translation gives CAWSAKQGARNTIYF.

V gene TRBV6-5 combines with J gene TRBJ1-3; D is perhaps TRBD1 (5 bases). The CDR3 is 16 amino acids. Between the trimmed V and J ends, which lost 0 bases and 3 bases, there was a span of 12 bases. The germline CDR1 and CDR2 sequences are MNHEY and SVGAGI. As DNA, the CDR3 is TGTGCCAGCAGTTACTCTTGGCAGGGAGGTGGAAACACCATATATTTT. Translating gives CASSYSWQGGGNTIYF.

This clone has more than one count but fewer than ten. The CDR3, as DNA: TGTGCCAGTAGGACAGGCAATCAGCCCCAGCATTTT. Translation gives CASRTGNQPQHF. The gene calls are TRBV19 and TRBJ1-5; a possible D gene is TRBD1 (5 bases). Trimming left V 6 bases short and J 2 bases short, with 5 bases between. Germline CDR1 reads LNHDA; CDR2 reads SQIVND (reference sequence). The CDR3 length is 12 residues.

The chain is built from TRBV25-1 and TRBJ1-1; D possibly corresponds to TRBD1 (6 bases). V lost 2 bases and J 6 bases, leaving 22 bases between the germline ends. Germline assignment: CDR1 MGHDK and CDR2 SYGVNS. The CDR3 runs to 17 residues. This CDR3 is CASSEPALQGIEAEAFF. The CDR3 nucleotides read TGTGCCAGCAGTGAACCCGCCCTACAGGGTATCGAGGCTGAAGCTTTCTTT.

This clone was seen only a few times. The V gene is TRBV6-5, the J gene TRBJ2-1; D possibly corresponds to TRBD2 (5 bases). Germline V CDR1 and CDR2: MNHEY, SVGAGI. Trimming pared 6 bases from V and 0 bases from J, leaving 12 bases between. This CDR3 is built from 15 residues. The CDR3 nucleotides read TGTGCCAGCAGATTGGGAGCGGACTCCTACAATGAGCAGTTCTTC. Protein product: CASRLGADSYNEQFF.

The V call is TRBV5-1, the J call TRBJ2-3, with TRBD2 matching 7 bases. The CDR3 has 13 amino acids. Germline V lookup: CDR1 SGHRS, CDR2 YFSETQ. With 0 bases clipped from V and 6 bases from J, the junction kept 1 base outside the gene matches. The chain's CDR3 is CASSLGSGDTQYF. The CDR3 region has the DNA TGCGCCAGCAGCTTGGGTAGCGGGGATACGCAGTATTTT. Together with reference TRBV5-1 and TRBJ2-3, the CDR3 gives the full variable domain: KAGVTQTPRYLIKTRGQQVTLSCSPISGHRSVSWYQQTPGQGLQFLFEYFSETQRNKGNFPGRFSGRQFSNSRSEMNVSTLELGDSALYLCASSLGSGDTQYFGPGTRLTVL.

This clone has a handful of counts. This chain connects TRBV6-1 to TRBJ1-4; D unclear. V lost 1 base to trimming and J lost 5 bases, with 8 bases between them. The CDR3 spans 14 residues. The germline V gene encodes CDR1 MNHNS and CDR2 SASEGT. The CDR3 region has the DNA TGTGCCAGCAGTGAAGGAGAACTAAATGAAAAACTGTTTTTT. Translating gives CASSEGELNEKLFF.

This clone was recorded only once. This sequence joins TRBV6-5 and TRBJ2-1, with 7 bases identical to TRBD2. Looked up from germline, CDR1 is MNHEY and CDR2 is SVGAGI. After removal of 6 bases from V and 4 bases from J, the junction contained 3 bases not matched to a gene. The CDR3 contains 13 residues. The DNA for the CDR3 is TGTGCCAGCAGAAAGGGACTATACAATGAGCAGTTCTTC. Translated, it gives CASRKGLYNEQFF.

V is TRBV7-2 and J is TRBJ2-7; D unresolved. Germline CDR1 SGHTA, CDR2 FQGNSA. CDR3 length equals 13 residues. Trimming left V 1 base short and J 3 bases short, with 7 bases between. CDR3 amino acids: CASSLGAGYEQYF. DNA of the CDR3: TGTGCCAGCAGCTTAGGGGCAGGCTACGAGCAGTACTTC.

The rearrangement joins TRBV28 to TRBJ2-2, with 7 bases matching TRBD2. From germline, CDR1 is MDHEN and CDR2 SYDVKM. This CDR3 is 15 amino acids long. V lost 1 base, J lost 1 base, and 0 bases stayed unmatched. The CDR3: CASSLLAGNTGELFF. The CDR3 DNA is TGTGCCAGCAGTTTATTAGCGGGGAACACCGGGGAGCTGTTTTTT.

This clone was seen a single time. The chain carries TRBV9 and TRBJ2-5; 7 bases map to TRBD1. CDR1 and CDR2 (germline): SGDLS, YYNGEE. This CDR3 has 15 amino acids. The ends lost 4 bases at V and 3 bases at J; junction bases unmatched: 9. The CDR3 region is CASSSSGQKEETQYF. The CDR3 DNA sequence: TGTGCCAGCAGCTCTTCGGGACAGAAAGAAGAGACCCAGTACTTC.

This rearrangement joins TRBV6-5 to TRBJ1-1; perhaps TRBD1 as D (5 bases). Looked up from germline, CDR1 is MNHEY and CDR2 is SVGAGI. The CDR3 loop spans 15 amino acids. V lost 0 bases to trimming and J lost 2 bases, with 10 bases between them. The CDR3 region has the DNA TGTGCCAGCAGTTACTCGAACAGGATTAACACTGAAGCTTTCTTT. Encoded protein: CASSYSNRINTEAFF.

The chain is built from TRBV15 and TRBJ2-3; 7 nucleotides agree with TRBD2. Germline loops: CDR1 LNHNV, CDR2 YYDKDF (reference sequence). This CDR3 contains 13 residues. V lost 8 bases and J lost 0; bases outside the gene matches: 2. DNA of the CDR3: TGTGCCACCCGGACTAGTAGCACAGATACGCAGTATTTT. As protein: CATRTSSTDTQYF. The full variable domain, with the rest looked up from reference TRBV15 and TRBJ2-3, is DAMVIQNPRYQVTQFGKPVTLSCSQTLNHNVMYWYQQKSSQAPKLLFHYYDKDFNNEADTPDNFQSRRPNTSFCFLDIRSPGLGDTAMYLCATRTSSTDTQYFGPGTRLTVL.

This rearrangement joins TRBV5-5 to TRBJ1-5; D is possibly TRBD1 (6 bases). This CDR3 comprises 15 residues. From germline, CDR1 is SGHKS and CDR2 YYEKEE (reference sequence). V lost 6 bases and J 3 bases, leaving 16 bases between the germline ends. The CDR3 is CASTIDRGANQPQHF. The CDR3 DNA follows: TGTGCCAGCACCATTGATCGGGGGGCCAATCAGCCCCAGCATTTT.

The chain combines TRBV27 with TRBJ2-1, with 7 positions matching TRBD2. Germline V CDR1 and CDR2: MNHEY, SMNVEV (reference sequence). The CDR3 consists of 15 residues. After removal of 2 bases from V and 1 base from J, the junction contained 2 bases not matched to a gene. The CDR3, as DNA: TGTGCCAGCAGTTTACGCGGGAGTTCCTACAATGAGCAGTTCTTC. Its protein product is CASSLRGSSYNEQFF.

The CDR3 bases are TGTGCCAGCAGAAGGACAAGGGCTCCCACCGGGGAGCTGTTTTTT. Protein sequence: CASRRTRAPTGELFF. The V and J genes are TRBV6-1 and TRBJ2-2, with D possibly being TRBD1 (5 bases). Germline V gives CDR1 MNHNS, CDR2 SASEGT. This CDR3 comprises 15 residues. With 6 bases removed from V and 4 bases from J, the gap between germline ends came to 15 bases.

DNA of the CDR3: TGTGCCAGTAGTTTCCCCGCAGGGTCGGCTGGCTACACCTTC. Protein product: CASSFPAGSAGYTF. The J gene is TRBJ1-2, the V gene TRBV19; maybe TRBD1 (5 bases). CDR1 is LNHDA and CDR2 is SQIVND in the germline V gene (reference sequence). The V and J ends lost 5 bases and 7 bases respectively, with 17 bases between them. This CDR3 has 14 residues.

This rearrangement joins TRBV4-1 to TRBJ2-5, with a tentative D call TRBD1 (6 bases). The CDR3 has 15 residues. The ends were cut back, 5 bases at V and 5 bases at J, with 18 bases in the middle. The V gene's germline CDR1 is MGHRA and CDR2 YSYEKL. This CDR3 is CASSTHRARWETQYF. The DNA for the CDR3 is TGCGCCAGCAGCACCCACAGGGCAAGATGGGAGACCCAGTACTTC.

The rearrangement links TRBV18 to TRBJ2-1, with D maybe TRBD2 (5 bases). Germline CDR1 is KGHSH and CDR2 is LQKENI. The CDR3 has 14 residues. Trimming shortened V by 3 bases and J by 8 bases, and 14 bases separated the two germline ends. The CDR3 DNA sequence: TGTGCCAGCTCACCCGGGATTAACGTCCATGAGCAGTTCTTC. It yields the protein CASSPGINVHEQFF.

The chain joins TRBV6-4 to TRBJ2-1; 9 nucleotides match TRBD2. Germline CDR1 reads MRHNA; CDR2 reads SNTAGT. This CDR3 is 15 amino acids long. V shed 7 bases and J 4 bases; nucleotides not matched to a gene: 8. CDR3 region: CASTREAGGYNEQFF. CDR3 nucleotide sequence: TGTGCCAGCACCCGGGAAGCGGGGGGTTACAATGAGCAGTTCTTC.

The CDR3 loop reads CASSLASGRQETQYF. For the CDR3, the DNA is TGCGCCAGCAGCTTGGCTAGCGGGAGACAAGAGACCCAGTACTTC. The chain carries TRBV5-1 and TRBJ2-5; 10 bases line up with TRBD2. From germline, CDR1 is SGHRS and CDR2 YFSETQ. V lost 0 bases and J lost 2; bases outside the gene matches: 1. CDR3 length: 15 amino acids.

This clone was recorded a few times. The chain has TRBV5-1 and TRBJ2-5, with a possible D match to TRBD2 (7 bases). The V end was cut by 5 bases, the J end by 3 bases, with 14 bases between. The V gene's germline CDR1 is SGHRS and CDR2 YFSETQ. The CDR3 loop spans 14 amino acids. As DNA, the CDR3 is TGCGCCAGCAGACTTGGGGGGGCTGAAGAGACCCAGTACTTC. As protein: CASRLGGAEETQYF.